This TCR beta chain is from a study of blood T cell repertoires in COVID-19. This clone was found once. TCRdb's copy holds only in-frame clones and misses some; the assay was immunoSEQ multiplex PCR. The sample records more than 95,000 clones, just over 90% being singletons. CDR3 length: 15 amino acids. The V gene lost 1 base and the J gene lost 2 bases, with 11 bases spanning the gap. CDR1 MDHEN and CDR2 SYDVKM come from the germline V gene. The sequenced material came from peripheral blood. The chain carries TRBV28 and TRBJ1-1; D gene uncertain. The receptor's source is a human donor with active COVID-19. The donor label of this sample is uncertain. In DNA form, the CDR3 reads TGTGCCAGCAGTTTATTTGACACGGTCAACACTGAAGCTTTCTTT. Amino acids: CASSLFDTVNTEAFF.